This is a list of T cell receptor beta chains from one sample in a study of cytomegalovirus exposure and HLA in healthy donors. Produced via immunoSEQ multiplex PCR; TCRdb's table is partial and in-frame only. Of 240,000 or so clones listed, about 86% are singletons. Sequenced: PBMCs. All receptors come from a woman between 55 and 75 years old in good health and CMV-seropositive. CDR3s include the opening cysteine and the closing phenylalanine or tryptophan. D genes are given only for firm matches. Size is stated for part of the rows, as once, few or many counts, or as a class when the clone is expanded.

TRBJ2-2,NA,TRBV7-6,NA,TGTGCCAGCAGTAAGGGAGCGGACTCGAACACCGGGGAGCTGTTTTTT,CASSKGADSNTGELFF
TRBJ2-1,TRBD2,TRBV11-2,NA,TGTGCCAGCAGCTTCGGGACTAGCGGAAATGAGCAGTTCTTC,CASSFGTSGNEQFF
TRBJ1-1,TRBD1,TRBV28,NA,TGTGCCAGCAGTTTGTCTCAGTACAGGGGGCGCACTGAAGCTTTCTTT,CASSLSQYRGRTEAFF
TRBJ2-3,TRBD2,TRBV28,few,TGTGCCAGCACCCGTACTAGCGGGAAATCAGATACGCAGTATTTT,CASTRTSGKSDTQYF
TRBJ2-3,TRBD2,TRBV9,NA,TGTGCCAGCAGCGTCGGGGGGGGAAGGGGCACAGATACGCAGTATTTT,CASSVGGGRGTDTQYF
TRBJ1-1,NA,TRBV5-1,NA,TGCGCCAGCAGCTTGGAGTCAGGGGCGAACACTGAAGCTTTCTTT,CASSLESGANTEAFF
TRBJ2-1,NA,TRBV18,few,TGTGCCAGCTCACACACACGCGACAGTTACAATGAGCAGTTCTTC,CASSHTRDSYNEQFF
TRBJ2-3,NA,TRBV19,NA,TGTGCCAGTACCGCCACGCCCGGGACAAGCACAGATACGCAGTATTTT,CASTATPGTSTDTQYF
TRBJ2-7,TRBD2,TRBV28,once,TGTGCCAGCAGCCGCCCTAGCGGCGAGCAGTACTTC,CASSRPSGEQYF
TRBJ1-3,NA,TRBV6-5,NA,TGTGCCAGCAGTTACGGCGGCTCTGGAAACACCATATATTTT,CASSYGGSGNTIYF